These 5 T cell receptor beta chains were all obtained from the same sample, sequenced in a study of blood T cell repertoires in COVID-19. Profiling relied on immunoSEQ multiplex PCR, and the TCRdb table lists in-frame clones only, not all of them. This sample carries some 120,000 clones, 70% to 85% of them seen once, and the ten largest clones take less than 9%. Material: peripheral blood. The source of these receptors is a man aged 65 to 79 with active or convalescent COVID-19.

The V call is TRBV7-9, the J call TRBJ1-2; maybe TRBD1 (5 bases). V lost 3 bases to trimming and J lost 2 bases, with 22 bases between them. The CDR3 totals 18 residues. CDR1 and CDR2 (germline): SEHNR, FQNEAQ (reference sequence). CDR3 region: CASSFRGSREVENYGYTF. CDR3 DNA: TGTGCCAGCAGCTTCCGGGGGAGTAGAGAAGTTGAGAACTATGGCTACACCTTC.

This chain joins TRBV6-5 and TRBJ1-1; possible D gene TRBD1, 6 bases. CDR1 is MNHEY, CDR2 SVGAGI, per germline. Trimming took off 4 bases at V and 9 bases at J, with 21 bases between the two ends. This CDR3 comprises 15 residues. CDR3: CASSSSLPGETQAFF. CDR3 nucleotide sequence: TGTGCCAGCAGTTCGTCACTTCCAGGGGAAACTCAAGCTTTCTTT.

The chain is built from TRBV6-1 and TRBJ1-6; TRBD1 matches at 7 bases. The CDR3 sequence is 17 residues long. Germline V gives CDR1 MNHNS, CDR2 SASEGT. V shed 3 bases, J shed 3 bases, and the junction held 8 bases outside the gene matches. In DNA form, the CDR3 reads TGTGCCAGCAGTGACGGGGGTCGGACAGGCTATAATTCACCCCTCCACTTT. This translates into CASSDGGRTGYNSPLHF.

The genes are TRBV20-1 and TRBJ1-5; 9 bases line up with TRBD1. The germline gives CDR1 DFQATT, CDR2 SNEGSKA (reference sequence). The CDR3 sequence is 17 residues long. The trim removed 3 bases at V and 6 bases at J, leaving 15 bases unmatched. The CDR3 is CSASPVGGETGGQPQHF. CDR3 nucleotides: TGCAGTGCTAGTCCCGTGGGGGGTGAGACAGGGGGTCAGCCCCAGCATTTT.

The chain couples TRBV2 to TRBJ2-2, with a possible D match to TRBD2 (6 bases). Trimming removed 7 bases at V and 13 bases at J, with 16 bases between. CDR1 is SNHLY, CDR2 FYNNEI, per germline. The CDR3 extends over 12 amino acids. In DNA form, the CDR3 reads TGTGCCAGCACTACTATTAGGAGGGGGCTGTTTTTT. Translation: CASTTIRRGLFF.